These T cell receptor beta chains were read from a single sample in a study of blood T cell repertoires in COVID-19. Libraries were prepared by immunoSEQ multiplex PCR; TCRdb keeps only in-frame clonotypes and omits some of them. The sample has some 100,000 clones, around nine tenths seen once; the top ten hold around 2.1%. The sequenced sample was peripheral blood. Every receptor here comes from a man between 50 and 59 years old with COVID-19, enrolled during active disease. CDR3s include the opening cysteine and the closing phenylalanine or tryptophan. The D gene is left open where the match is weak. Only part of the rows carry a size: once, few, many, or a class if the clone is expanded.

V: TRBV3-1/TRBV3-2; D: TRBD2; J: TRBJ2-7; size: .; DNA: TGTGCCAGCACTCTAGCGGGGGGGACCGAGCAGTACTTC; CDR3: CASTLAGGTEQYF
V: TRBV11-3; D: .; J: TRBJ2-1; size: .; DNA: TGTGCCAGCAGCTTAGATCTTAGCCATGAGCAGTTCTTC; CDR3: CASSLDLSHEQFF
V: TRBV29-1; D: .; J: TRBJ2-7; size: .; DNA: TGCAGCGTGAGCAACTTAACTCGGGGCGAGCAGTACTTC; CDR3: CSVSNLTRGEQYF
V: TRBV7-2; D: TRBD1; J: TRBJ1-1; size: .; DNA: TGTGCCAGCAGCTTGCTGACAGGGTTAGGTACTGAAGCTTTCTTT; CDR3: CASSLLTGLGTEAFF
V: TRBV30; D: TRBD1; J: TRBJ1-2; size: .; DNA: TGTGCCTGGAGTGAATATTCTTACAGGGGTAGGATAGGCTACACCTTC; CDR3: CAWSEYSYRGRIGYTF
V: TRBV5-5; D: .; J: TRBJ2-7; size: once; DNA: TGTGCCAGCAGCATTACTAGCCGCGAGCAGTACTTC; CDR3: CASSITSREQYF
V: TRBV4-2; D: .; J: TRBJ2-2; size: .; DNA: TGTGCCAGCAGCCAAGAATCGTCCAACACCGGGGAGCTGTTTTTT; CDR3: CASSQESSNTGELFF
V: TRBV3-1/TRBV3-2; D: .; J: TRBJ1-2; size: .; DNA: TGTGCCAGCAGCCCTCCCCGCAGGGCTAACTATGGCTACACCTTC; CDR3: CASSPPRRANYGYTF
V: TRBV5-6; D: TRBD2; J: TRBJ2-2; size: .; DNA: TGTGCCAGCAAAGCGGGGGGGACCTACACCGGGGAGCTGTTTTTT; CDR3: CASKAGGTYTGELFF
V: TRBV7-2; D: .; J: TRBJ1-1; size: .; DNA: TGTGCCAGCAGCTTAGACAGAAACACTGAAGCTTTCTTT; CDR3: CASSLDRNTEAFF
V: TRBV11-3; D: .; J: TRBJ2-7; size: .; DNA: TGTGCCAGCAGCTTAGATCACGGGGACGAGCAGTACTTC; CDR3: CASSLDHGDEQYF
V: TRBV3-1/TRBV3-2; D: TRBD1; J: TRBJ1-1; size: few; DNA: TGTGCCAGCAGCCGAGGACAGGGCACTGAAGCTTTCTTT; CDR3: CASSRGQGTEAFF
V: TRBV7-2; D: .; J: TRBJ1-1; size: .; DNA: TGTGCCAGCAGCTTATACGGGGTTGGCAACACTGAAGCTTTCTTT; CDR3: CASSLYGVGNTEAFF
V: TRBV7-6; D: .; J: TRBJ1-2; size: .; DNA: TGTGCCAGCAGCTTAGTCCCAAAAGGGGCTAACTATGGCTACACCTTC; CDR3: CASSLVPKGANYGYTF
V: TRBV27; D: TRBD2; J: TRBJ2-1; size: many; DNA: TGTGCCAGCAGTATACAGCGGGGGGGCCGAGGTGAGCAGTTCTTC; CDR3: CASSIQRGGRGEQFF
V: TRBV18; D: TRBD2; J: TRBJ2-1; size: once; DNA: TGTGCCAGCTCCAGCGGGGTCGATGAGCAGTTCTTC; CDR3: CASSSGVDEQFF
V: TRBV5-5; D: TRBD1; J: TRBJ2-5; size: once; DNA: TGTGCCAGCAGCTTAGGGGGCGCACAAGAGACCCAGTACTTC; CDR3: CASSLGGAQETQYF
V: TRBV7-2; D: .; J: TRBJ2-3; size: .; DNA: TGTGCCAGCAGCCCCAACACAGATACGCAGTATTTT; CDR3: CASSPNTDTQYF
V: TRBV2; D: .; J: TRBJ1-2; size: .; DNA: TGTGCCAGCAGTGAAAATGCCAGGGGCAGCTATGGCTACACCTTC; CDR3: CASSENARGSYGYTF